This T cell receptor (beta chain) was retrieved from a study of T cells in Graves' hyperthyroidism and ophthalmopathy. Overall study results and limits: Onset of ophthalmopathy came a median approximately 6.8 months after the model predicted it.

J lost 3 bases, V lost 1 base, and 5 bases had no gene match. The CDR3 totals 17 residues. CDR1 and CDR2 (germline): MNHNS, SASEGT. Under 3 months was the duration of disease in ophthalmopathy patients, who also had a Clinical Activity Score of at least 3 and a NOSPECS grade of at least 4. Uncontrolled infection, other autoimmune disease, pregnancy and lactation each barred patients from inclusion. PBMCs came from 10 ml fresh peripheral blood. TCR beta CDR3 regions were amplified from RNA. TCR CDR3 regions were first amplified by RT-PCR with HTBI primers. TCRdb re-called the multiplex PCR reads through MiXCR, storing one row per CDR3 protein. The data contain about 640,000 distinct CDR3 sequences, roughly 20% of them singletons. This clonotype was found a few times. Its specificity is not known.

This TCR came from a man aged 25-45 years with Graves' ophthalmopathy. V gene TRBV6-1 combines with J gene TRBJ2-5, with 13 bases aligning to TRBD2. Sequenced sample: blood. The CDR3 region is CASSEGPGLAGKETQYF. The CDR3 nucleotides read TGTGCCAGCAGTGAAGGTCCGGGACTAGCGGGGAAAGAGACCCAGTACTTC.